This is a list of T cell receptor beta chains from one sample in a study of human T cells and chemical hapten exposure. TCRdb re-called the RACE reads through MiXCR, storing one row per CDR3 protein. The sample has 95,000 to 150,000 distinct CDR3 sequences, about 14% seen once; the top ten hold approximately 2.6%. This sample comprised whole blood, obtained in connection with sensitization to the hapten diphenylcyclopropenone (DPC). The source is a woman aged 18-35 years with alopecia areata. Some clones in this sample may be carry-over from other donors' samples. The CDR3 runs from the conserved cysteine through the conserved F or W. The D gene is left open where the match is weak. Expanded clones are given a class, and other clones once, few, many or no size at all.

TRBD1 | TRBJ2-6 | few | TRBV5-6 | TGTGCCAGCAGCCACCCCGGGCAGGGGGTCGACTCTGGGGCCAACGTCCTGACTTTC | CASSHPGQGVDSGANVLTF
NA | TRBJ2-1 | NA | TRBV4-2 | TGTGCCAGCAGCCAGCGAGCCCCCGGGAGCTCCTACAATGAGCAGTTCTTC | CASSQRAPGSSYNEQFF
NA | TRBJ2-7 | few | TRBV18 | TGTGCCAGCTCACCACCAGTGGGGAATCTTTACGAGCAGTACTTC | CASSPPVGNLYEQYF
NA | TRBJ2-2 | NA | TRBV7-9 | TGTGCCAGCAGCTCCCGGGGGAACACCGGGGAGCTGTTTTTT | CASSSRGNTGELFF
NA | TRBJ1-5 | many | TRBV25-1 | TGTGCCAGCAGGGGGCGGGGGGGCAATCAGCCCCAGCATTTT | CASRGRGGNQPQHF
TRBD2 | TRBJ2-1 | few | TRBV11-3 | TGTGCCAGCAGCTTCGGGGGCCTAAGACTAGCGGAGCAGTTCTTC | CASSFGGLRLAEQFF
NA | TRBJ2-7 | few | TRBV28 | TGTGCCAGCAGTTTATATCAACAGGCCTCCTACGAGCAGTACTTC | CASSLYQQASYEQYF
NA | TRBJ2-2 | NA | TRBV12-3/TRBV12-4 | TGTGCCAGCAGTCCGATAAGGAGAGGCGGGGAGCTGTTTTTT | CASSPIRRGGELFF
TRBD1 | TRBJ2-2 | many | TRBV20-1 | TGCAGTGCTCTTGGGACAGGGGACGGGGAGCTGTTTTTT | CSALGTGDGELFF
TRBD2 | TRBJ2-4 | NA | TRBV25-1 | TGTGCCAGCAGTGCCTCGACTAGCTTCAGGTCGGTTCAGTACTTC | CASSASTSFRSVQYF
TRBD1 | TRBJ2-3 | NA | TRBV19 | TGTGCCAGAACTTGGACAGGGGTTGGTCCAGATACGCAGTATTTT | CARTWTGVGPDTQYF
TRBD1 | TRBJ1-4 | NA | TRBV7-9 | TGTGCCAGCAGCCCCAGGGGGTTCGGGACAGTTAATGAAAAACTGTTTTTT | CASSPRGFGTVNEKLFF
NA | TRBJ1-2 | few | TRBV12-3/TRBV12-4 | TGTGCCAGCAGTTTGCGGCTTACCTATGGCTACACCTTC | CASSLRLTYGYTF
NA | TRBJ2-7 | NA | TRBV5-6 | TGTGCCAGCAGCTTAGGTTACAGTCGCGACGAGCAGTACTTC | CASSLGYSRDEQYF
NA | TRBJ1-2 | many | TRBV18 | TGTGCCAGCTCACCCCCGGTGAGAGCTGCGCCTAACTATGGCTACACCTTC | CASSPPVRAAPNYGYTF
NA | TRBJ2-6 | many | TRBV6-6 | TGTGCCAGCAGTTACTCGGAGGGACCTGGGGCCAACGTCCTGACTTTC | CASSYSEGPGANVLTF
NA | TRBJ2-3 | many | TRBV7-6 | TGTGCCAGCAGCTTAGGGCTCATTTCTAGCACAGATACGCAGTATTTT | CASSLGLISSTDTQYF
NA | TRBJ1-1 | NA | TRBV5-5 | TGTGCCAGCAGCCCGCTGGAGCGTTCAACTGAAGCTTTCTTT | CASSPLERSTEAFF